The TCR beta chain under discussion was sequenced for a study of blood T cell repertoires in COVID-19. About the study: Donors in the United States, Italy and Spain gave samples during acute or convalescent COVID-19. Sample material is recorded as cDNA or gDNA derived from T cells, B-cell-depleted T cells, or PBMCs.

The CDR3 sequence is 15 residues long. CDR1 and CDR2 (germline): MNHNY, SVGAGI (reference sequence). The V gene lost 2 bases and the J gene lost 8 bases, with 16 bases spanning the gap. In the original workflow: Scientists estimated how many nucleated cells there were by amplifying reference gene primers. TCRdb's table, derived via immunoSEQ multiplex PCR, lists solely in-frame clones and lacks some. Clone size and V and J calls were adopted from that table, with D and trimming inferred from the DNA. The table lists 30,000 to 40,000 clones, roughly 87% of them singletons, with approximately 19% in the top ten.

This clonotype originated in a man older than 75 with acute or convalescent COVID-19. The chain couples TRBV6-6 to TRBJ2-1, with a tentative D call TRBD1 (5 bases). The sample comprised peripheral blood. The CDR3 sequence: CASSYPERGEHEQFF. The CDR3 DNA sequence: TGTGCCAGCAGTTACCCCGAAAGGGGTGAGCATGAGCAGTTCTTC.